Listed here are 20 T cell receptor beta chains from one sample, sequenced in a study of T cell repertoires in cytomegalovirus infection. Via MiXCR, TCRdb re-called the reads, giving one row per CDR3 protein. Counted here are approximately 250,000 distinct CDR3 sequences, around 6.4% occurring once; the ten biggest clones make up 5.5% to 6.5%. The sequenced material came from PBMCs. These receptors were collected from a human donor in good health (CMV status not recorded). Some clones in this sample may be carry-over from other donors' samples.

A few counts support this clonotype. V is TRBV6-5 and J is TRBJ1-5; TRBD1 agrees at 7 bases. The ends lost 5 bases at V and 5 bases at J; junction bases unmatched: 9. This CDR3 is built from 15 residues. CDR1 is MNHEY and CDR2 is SVGAGI in the germline V gene. The CDR3 region is CASSRGRGPHQPQHF. The CDR3 coding sequence is TGTGCCAGCAGTAGGGGGAGGGGGCCCCATCAGCCCCAGCATTTT.

Ten or more counts support this clonotype. The V call is TRBV14, the J call TRBJ1-1; the D gene is possibly TRBD1 (5 bases). Trimming took 4 bases from V and 5 from J, leaving 14 bases between them. This CDR3 comprises 14 residues. CDR1 is SGHDN, CDR2 FVKESK, per germline. This CDR3 is CASSRGVMGTEAFF. As DNA, the CDR3 is TGTGCCAGCAGCCGGGGGGTGATGGGGACTGAAGCTTTCTTT.

This clonotype has ten or more counts. The chain has TRBV4-3 and TRBJ2-6; possibly TRBD1 for D (6 bases). The V and J ends lost 3 bases and 0 bases respectively, with 12 bases between them. The CDR3 runs to 17 residues. The germline V gene has CDR1 LGHNA and CDR2 YSLEER. CDR3 amino acids: CASSQSSRGSGANVLTF. The CDR3 DNA is TGCGCCAGCAGCCAGTCGTCCAGGGGCTCTGGGGCCAACGTCCTGACTTTC.

The V call is TRBV7-2, the J call TRBJ2-5; 15 positions agree with TRBD2. The V and J ends lost 4 bases and 9 bases, in that order; junction bases with no gene match: 6. CDR1 and CDR2 (germline): SGHTA, FQGNSA. This CDR3 has 15 residues. The CDR3 DNA is TGTGCCAGCAGCTCAGGACTAGCGGGGGGGTTCGCCCAGTACTTC. It codes for CASSSGLAGGFAQYF. The complete variable domain, with remaining parts taken from reference TRBV7-2 and TRBJ2-5, reads GAGVSQSPSNKVTEKGKDVELRCDPISGHTALYWYRQSLGQGLEFLIYFQGNSAPDKSGLPSDRFSAERTGGSVSTLTIQRTQQEDSAVYLCASSSGLAGGFAQYFGPGTRLLVL.

The sample holds many counts of this clonotype. Here the CDR3 DNA reads TGTGCCAGCAGCGTAGCTTCTCCAAGCGGGGGGACCGGGGAGCTGTTTTTT. Translation gives CASSVASPSGGTGELFF. The rearrangement joins TRBV9 to TRBJ2-2, with TRBD2 identical over 9 bases. This CDR3 has 17 amino acids. Per the germline V gene, CDR1 is SGDLS and CDR2 is YYNGEE. With 0 bases clipped from V and 5 bases from J, the junction kept 8 bases outside the gene matches.

This clonotype has ten or more counts. This sequence joins TRBV29-1 and TRBJ2-1, with D perhaps TRBD2 (6 bases). Germline V gene sequence: CDR1 SQVTM, CDR2 ANQGSEA. The CDR3 is made up of 15 amino acids. With 0 bases removed from V and 4 bases from J, the gap between germline ends came to 13 bases. DNA for the CDR3: TGCAGCGTTGAAGAAGGGCGGGGCCTTTACAATGAGCAGTTCTTC. Its translation is CSVEEGRGLYNEQFF.

This clonotype was seen many times. The chain carries TRBV6-2 or TRBV6-3 and TRBJ2-2; TRBD1 matches 8 bases. CDR1 and CDR2 (germline): MNHEY, SVGEGT. This CDR3 spans 15 amino acids. The ends lost 4 bases at V and 2 bases at J; junction bases unmatched: 3. The CDR3 loop reads CASSFAGGNTGELFF. CDR3 DNA: TGTGCCAGCAGTTTCGCAGGGGGCAACACCGGGGAGCTGTTTTTT.

Concerning this clonotype itself: This may arise from a read error, as a much more abundant clone is one base away. The V call is TRBV5-4, the J call TRBJ2-7; D may be TRBD1 (7 bases). Trimming took 2 bases from V and 3 from J, leaving 21 bases between them. Germline CDR1 and CDR2: SGHNT and YYREEE (reference sequence). The length of the CDR3 is 17 residues. This CDR3 reads CASSFSPQGGSHYEQYF. The CDR3 DNA follows: TGTGCCAGCAGCTTTTCCCCCCAGGGGGGCAGCCACTACGAGCAGTACTTC. Filled out from reference TRBV5-4 and TRBJ2-7, the complete variable domain reads ETGVTQSPTHLIKTRGQQVTLRCSSQSGHNTVSWYQQALGQGPQFIFQYYREEENGRGNFPPRFSGLQFPNYSSELNVNALELDDSALYLCASSFSPQGGSHYEQYFGPGTRLTVT.

This clonotype showed up many times. This chain connects TRBV5-5 to TRBJ1-5; no definite D call. The ends were cut back, 0 bases at V and 4 bases at J, with 8 bases in the middle. The germline V gene has CDR1 SGHKS and CDR2 YYEKEE (reference sequence). This CDR3 region has 14 residues. CDR3 sequence (DNA): TGTGCCAGCAGCTTGGAGTGGGCTAATCAGCCCCAGCATTTT. It encodes CASSLEWANQPQHF.

The sample holds many counts of this clonotype. The J gene is TRBJ2-3, the V gene TRBV4-3; TRBD2 matches at 9 bases. V was clipped by 0 bases and J by 4 bases; unmatched bases: 11. Germline lookup yields CDR1 LGHNA and CDR2 YSLEER. This CDR3 has 18 residues. This CDR3 is CASSQDGAGGPLPDTQYF. The CDR3, as DNA: TGCGCCAGCAGCCAAGATGGCGCGGGGGGGCCCCTCCCAGATACGCAGTATTTT.

This clonotype was found many times. CDR3 residues: CASSQDFGLAGGYSYEQYF. The CDR3 DNA reads as TGCGCCAGCAGCCAAGATTTTGGGCTAGCGGGGGGCTACTCCTACGAGCAGTACTTC. The V and J genes are TRBV4-1 and TRBJ2-7; 11 bases agree with TRBD2. Germline V gene lookup returns CDR1 MGHRA and CDR2 YSYEKL. This CDR3 region has 19 residues. V was clipped by 0 bases and J by 0 bases; unmatched bases: 10.

This clonotype was observed at least ten times. This chain links TRBV5-1 with TRBJ1-6, with TRBD1 identical over 7 bases. Germline assignment: CDR1 SGHRS and CDR2 YFSETQ. J lost 7 bases, V lost 4 bases, and 5 bases had no gene match. CDR3 length: 14 residues. The chain's CDR3 is CASSVGQTNSPLHF. The CDR3 DNA reads as TGCGCCAGCAGCGTGGGACAGACGAATTCACCCCTCCACTTT. The full variable domain, completed using reference TRBV5-1 and TRBJ1-6, is KAGVTQTPRYLIKTRGQQVTLSCSPISGHRSVSWYQQTPGQGLQFLFEYFSETQRNKGNFPGRFSGRQFSNSRSEMNVSTLELGDSALYLCASSVGQTNSPLHFGNGTRLTVT.

This clonotype was detected many times. This chain joins TRBV7-2 and TRBJ1-2, with D hard to call. CDR1 is SGHTA, CDR2 FQGNSA, per germline. V lost 2 bases and J lost 5, with 6 bases in between. CDR3 length: 12 amino acids. The CDR3 DNA follows: TGTGCCAGCAGCTTAACCGCGTATGGCTACACCTTC. Translating it yields CASSLTAYGYTF.

The gene calls are TRBV20-1 and TRBJ2-1; 7 nucleotides align to TRBD2. Germline CDR1 is DFQATT and CDR2 is SNEGSKA (reference sequence). The CDR3 has 15 amino acids. Trimming at V came to 2 bases and at J to 10 bases, leaving 14 bases not matched to a gene. The CDR3 nucleotides read TGCAGTGCTAGAAAAGCGGCCGGAGTGGGAGGGGAGCAGTTCTTC. It codes for CSARKAAGVGGEQFF.

This clonotype was seen repeatedly, ten times or more. The genes are TRBV7-9 and TRBJ1-1; no clear D. Between the trimmed V and J ends, which lost 1 base and 4 bases, there was a span of 13 bases. The CDR3 is 15 residues long. The V gene's germline CDR1 is SEHNR and CDR2 FQNEAQ (reference sequence). CDR3 in DNA: TGTGCCAGCAGCTTAGACGGGATAAGAGGCACTGAAGCTTTCTTT. It yields the protein CASSLDGIRGTEAFF.

This clonotype has a count of ten or more. The chain joins TRBV20-1 to TRBJ2-3, with 10 bases lining up with TRBD1. The V gene's germline CDR1 is DFQATT and CDR2 SNEGSKA (reference sequence). This CDR3 has 14 residues. Unmatched junction bases numbered 4, after V lost 6 bases and J lost 1 base. CDR3 bases: TGCAGTGCCGACGGACAGGGGGGCACAGATACGCAGTATTTT. This codes for CSADGQGGTDTQYF.

In its sample, this clonotype was seen many times. This sequence joins TRBV29-1 and TRBJ2-3; tentatively, D is TRBD2 (6 bases). V dropped 7 bases and J dropped 1 base, with 9 bases sitting between them. The V gene's germline CDR1 is SQVTM and CDR2 ANQGSEA. The CDR3 loop spans 12 amino acids. The CDR3 reads CSAVAGTDTQYF. In DNA form, the CDR3 reads TGCAGCGCGGTAGCGGGCACAGATACGCAGTATTTT.

This clonotype has a count of ten or more. The genes are TRBV7-9 and TRBJ1-5; D possibly corresponds to TRBD1 (5 bases). Germline V lookup: CDR1 SEHNR, CDR2 FQNEAQ (reference sequence). The CDR3 runs 14 residues. The V and J ends lost 8 bases and 0 bases respectively, with 11 bases between them. CDR3 region: CASGDLNSNQPQHF. In DNA form, the CDR3 reads TGTGCCAGCGGGGACCTAAATAGCAATCAGCCCCAGCATTTT.

This clonotype was observed a handful of times. The chain recombines TRBV25-1 with TRBJ1-4; possibly TRBD1 for D (5 bases). Looked up from germline, CDR1 is MGHDK and CDR2 is SYGVNS. This CDR3 has 16 residues. V lost 2 bases to trimming and J lost 6 bases, with 16 bases between them. In DNA, the CDR3 is TGTGCCAGCAGTGAAGGCGGGCGGGGAGGGGATGAAAAACTGTTTTTT. This gives the protein CASSEGGRGGDEKLFF.

In its sample, this clonotype was seen a few times. The J gene is TRBJ2-3, the V gene TRBV20-1; TRBD1 matches at 8 bases. J gave up 4 bases and V 7 bases, and 10 bases lay outside the gene matches. The CDR3 extends over 14 amino acids. From germline, CDR1 is DFQATT and CDR2 SNEGSKA (reference sequence). This CDR3 reads CSVRDRIRADTQYF. CDR3 DNA: TGCAGTGTCCGGGACAGGATCCGGGCAGATACGCAGTATTTT.